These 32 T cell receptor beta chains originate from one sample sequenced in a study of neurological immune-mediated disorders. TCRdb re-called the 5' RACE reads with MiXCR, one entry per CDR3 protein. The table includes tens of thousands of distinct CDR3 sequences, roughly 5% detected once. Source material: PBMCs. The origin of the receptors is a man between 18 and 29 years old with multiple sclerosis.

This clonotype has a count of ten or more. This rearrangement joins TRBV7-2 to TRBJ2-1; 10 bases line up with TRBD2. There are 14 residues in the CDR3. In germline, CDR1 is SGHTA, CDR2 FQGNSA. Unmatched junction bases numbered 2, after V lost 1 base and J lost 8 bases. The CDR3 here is CASSLVAGGYEQFF. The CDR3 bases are TGTGCCAGCAGCTTAGTAGCGGGAGGATATGAGCAGTTCTTC.

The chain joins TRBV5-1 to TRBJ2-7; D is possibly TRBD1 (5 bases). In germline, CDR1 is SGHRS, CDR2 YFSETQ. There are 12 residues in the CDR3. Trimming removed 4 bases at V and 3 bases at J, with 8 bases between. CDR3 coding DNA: TGCGCCAGCAGCGTTCAGGGCTACGAGCAGTACTTC. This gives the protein CASSVQGYEQYF.

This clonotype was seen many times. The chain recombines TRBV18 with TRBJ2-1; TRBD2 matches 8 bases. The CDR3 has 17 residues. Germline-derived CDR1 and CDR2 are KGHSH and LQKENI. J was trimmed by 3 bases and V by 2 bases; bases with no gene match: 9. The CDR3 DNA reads TGTGCCAGCTCACCAGCCGAGCGGGGGAACCTCTACAATGAGCAGTTCTTC. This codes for CASSPAERGNLYNEQFF. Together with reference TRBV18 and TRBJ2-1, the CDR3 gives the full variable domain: NAGVMQNPRHLVRRRGQEARLRCSPMKGHSHVYWYRQLPEEGLKFMVYLQKENIIDESGMPKERFSAEFPKEGPSILRIQQVVRGDSAAYFCASSPAERGNLYNEQFFGPGTRLTVL.

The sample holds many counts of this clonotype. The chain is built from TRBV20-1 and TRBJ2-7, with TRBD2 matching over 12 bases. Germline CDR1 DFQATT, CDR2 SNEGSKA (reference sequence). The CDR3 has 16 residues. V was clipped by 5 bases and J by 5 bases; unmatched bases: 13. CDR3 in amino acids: CSAYPLASGRAHEQYF. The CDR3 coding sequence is TGCAGTGCTTACCCTCTTGCTAGCGGGAGGGCCCACGAGCAGTACTTC.

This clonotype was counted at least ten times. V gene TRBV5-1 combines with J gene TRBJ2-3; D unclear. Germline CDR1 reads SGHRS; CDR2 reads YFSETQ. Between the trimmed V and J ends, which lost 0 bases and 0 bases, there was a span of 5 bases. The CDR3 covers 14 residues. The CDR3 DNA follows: TGCGCCAGCAGCTTGGTAGAAAGCACAGATACGCAGTATTTT. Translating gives CASSLVESTDTQYF. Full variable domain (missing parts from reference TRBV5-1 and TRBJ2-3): KAGVTQTPRYLIKTRGQQVTLSCSPISGHRSVSWYQQTPGQGLQFLFEYFSETQRNKGNFPGRFSGRQFSNSRSEMNVSTLELGDSALYLCASSLVESTDTQYFGPGTRLTVL.

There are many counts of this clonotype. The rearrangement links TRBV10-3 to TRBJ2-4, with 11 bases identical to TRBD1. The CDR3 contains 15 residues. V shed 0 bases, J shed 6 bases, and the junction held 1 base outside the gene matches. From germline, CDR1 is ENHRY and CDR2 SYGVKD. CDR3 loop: CAISESGQGVNIQYF. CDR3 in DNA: TGTGCCATCAGTGAGTCGGGACAGGGGGTAAACATTCAGTACTTC.

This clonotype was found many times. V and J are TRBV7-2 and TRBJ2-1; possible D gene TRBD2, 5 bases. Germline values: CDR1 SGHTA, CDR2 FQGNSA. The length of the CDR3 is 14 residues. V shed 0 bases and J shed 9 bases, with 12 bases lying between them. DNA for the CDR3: TGTGCCAGCAGCTTAGCGCTTCGGGGTGGTGAGCAGTTCTTC. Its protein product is CASSLALRGGEQFF. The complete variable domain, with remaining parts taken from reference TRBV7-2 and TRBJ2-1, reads GAGVSQSPSNKVTEKGKDVELRCDPISGHTALYWYRQSLGQGLEFLIYFQGNSAPDKSGLPSDRFSAERTGGSVSTLTIQRTQQEDSAVYLCASSLALRGGEQFFGPGTRLTVL.

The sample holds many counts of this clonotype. The CDR3 reads CASSLAGGQPQHF. The CDR3, as DNA: TGCGCCAGCAGCTTGGCCGGCGGGCAGCCCCAGCATTTT. This chain connects TRBV5-1 to TRBJ1-5; D ambiguous. Germline V gives CDR1 SGHRS, CDR2 YFSETQ. Trimming shortened V by 0 bases and J by 7 bases, and 8 bases separated the two germline ends. The CDR3 sequence is 13 residues long.

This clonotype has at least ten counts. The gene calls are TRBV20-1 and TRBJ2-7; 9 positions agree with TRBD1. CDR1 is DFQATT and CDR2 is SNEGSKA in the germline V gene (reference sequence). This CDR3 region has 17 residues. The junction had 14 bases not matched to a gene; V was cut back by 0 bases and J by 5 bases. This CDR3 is CSARDRLSGTGSNEQYF. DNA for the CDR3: TGCAGTGCTAGAGATCGGCTGAGCGGGACAGGGTCCAACGAGCAGTACTTC.

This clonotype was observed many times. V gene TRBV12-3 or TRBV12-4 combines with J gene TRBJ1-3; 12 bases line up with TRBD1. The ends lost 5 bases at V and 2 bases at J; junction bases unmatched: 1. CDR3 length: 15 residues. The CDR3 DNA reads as TGTGCCAGCAGTGGGGACAGGGGGCCTGGAAACACCATATATTTT. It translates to CASSGDRGPGNTIYF.

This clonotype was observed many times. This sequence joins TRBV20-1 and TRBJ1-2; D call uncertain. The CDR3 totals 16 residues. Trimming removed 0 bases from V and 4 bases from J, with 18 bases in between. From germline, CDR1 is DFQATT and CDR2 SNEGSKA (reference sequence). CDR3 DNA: TGCAGTGCTAGAGATCAGACGGGTCGAGATCGCTATGGCTACACCTTC. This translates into CSARDQTGRDRYGYTF.

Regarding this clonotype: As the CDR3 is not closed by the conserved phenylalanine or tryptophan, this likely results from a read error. This CDR3 is CASSTIGGIVSGNTIYN. Here the CDR3 DNA reads TGTGCCAGTAGTACAATAGGAGGGATCGTCTCTGGAAACACCATATATAAT. The genes are TRBV12-3 or TRBV12-4 and TRBJ1-3; D is undetermined. The CDR3 sequence is 17 residues long. The V and J ends lost 9 bases and 0 bases respectively, with 21 bases between them.

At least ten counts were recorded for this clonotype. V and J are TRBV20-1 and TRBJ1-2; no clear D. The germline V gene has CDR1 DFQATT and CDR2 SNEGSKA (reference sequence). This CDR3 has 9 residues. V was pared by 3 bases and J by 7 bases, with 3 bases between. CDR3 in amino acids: CSARGGYTF. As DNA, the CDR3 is TGCAGTGCTAGGGGTGGCTACACCTTC.

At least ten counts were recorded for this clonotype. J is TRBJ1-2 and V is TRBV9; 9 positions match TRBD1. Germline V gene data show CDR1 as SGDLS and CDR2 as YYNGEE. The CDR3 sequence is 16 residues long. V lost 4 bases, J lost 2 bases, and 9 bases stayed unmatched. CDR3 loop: CASSRTGARMNYGYTF. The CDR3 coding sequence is TGTGCCAGCAGCCGGACAGGGGCAAGGATGAACTATGGCTACACCTTC.

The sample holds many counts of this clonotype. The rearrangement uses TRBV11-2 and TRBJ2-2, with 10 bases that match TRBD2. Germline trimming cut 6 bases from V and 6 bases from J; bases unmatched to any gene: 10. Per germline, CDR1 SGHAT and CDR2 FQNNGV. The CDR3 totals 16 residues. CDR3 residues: CASRMGGLAVPGELFF. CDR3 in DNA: TGTGCCAGCAGAATGGGAGGACTAGCGGTCCCCGGGGAGCTGTTTTTT.

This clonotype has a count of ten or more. CDR3 protein: CASSEDRVGNEQFF. For the CDR3, the DNA is TGTGCCAGCAGTGAAGACAGGGTGGGCAATGAGCAGTTCTTC. The genes are TRBV2 and TRBJ2-1; tentative D call: TRBD1 (6 bases). Germline CDR1 SNHLY, CDR2 FYNNEI. The CDR3 is made up of 14 amino acids. V gave up 1 base and J gave up 6 bases, with 10 bases separating them. The variable domain in full, completed from reference TRBV2 and TRBJ2-1, reads EPEVTQTPSHQVTQMGQEVILRCVPISNHLYFYWYRQILGQKVEFLVSFYNNEISEKSEIFDDQFSVERPDGSNFTLKIRSTKLEDSAMYFCASSEDRVGNEQFFGPGTRLTVL.

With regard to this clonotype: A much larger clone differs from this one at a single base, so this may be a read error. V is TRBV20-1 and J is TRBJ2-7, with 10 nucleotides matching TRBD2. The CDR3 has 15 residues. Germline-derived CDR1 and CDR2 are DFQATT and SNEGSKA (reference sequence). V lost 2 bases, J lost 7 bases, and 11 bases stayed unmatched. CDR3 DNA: TGCAGTGCTAGATCCCCTAGCGGGAGTGTCAAAGAGCAGTACTTC. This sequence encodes CSARSPSGSVKEQYF.

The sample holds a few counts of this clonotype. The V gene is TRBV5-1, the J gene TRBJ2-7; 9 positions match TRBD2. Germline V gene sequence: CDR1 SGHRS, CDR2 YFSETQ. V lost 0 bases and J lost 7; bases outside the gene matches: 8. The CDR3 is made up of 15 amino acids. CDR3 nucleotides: TGCGCCAGCAGCTTGGCTAGCGGGGCCCTCGGAGAGCAGTACTTC. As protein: CASSLASGALGEQYF.

In DNA form, the CDR3 reads TGTGCCACCAAACTCCTCCAGGACACTGAAGCTTTCTTT. Translating it yields CATKLLQDTEAFF. The genes are TRBV6-1 and TRBJ1-1, with D hard to call. Germline V gene data show CDR1 as MNHNS and CDR2 as SASEGT. This CDR3 has 13 residues. V lost 10 bases and J 3 bases, leaving 15 bases between the germline ends.

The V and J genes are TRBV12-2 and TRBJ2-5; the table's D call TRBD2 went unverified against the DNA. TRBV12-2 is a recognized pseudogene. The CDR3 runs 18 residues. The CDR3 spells CASHLLWETSGEQETQYF. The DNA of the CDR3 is TGTGCAAGTCACTTATTATGGGAGACTAGCGGAGAACAAGAGACCCAGTACTTC.

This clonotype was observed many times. CDR3 nucleotide sequence: TGCGCCAGCAGCTTGGGGGCAGGGGTGAACACCGGGGAGCTGTTTTTT. Its protein product is CASSLGAGVNTGELFF. V gene TRBV5-1 combines with J gene TRBJ2-2; possible D gene TRBD1, 6 bases. Germline lookup yields CDR1 SGHRS and CDR2 YFSETQ. Trimming left V 0 bases short and J 1 base short, with 10 bases between. This CDR3 contains 16 residues.

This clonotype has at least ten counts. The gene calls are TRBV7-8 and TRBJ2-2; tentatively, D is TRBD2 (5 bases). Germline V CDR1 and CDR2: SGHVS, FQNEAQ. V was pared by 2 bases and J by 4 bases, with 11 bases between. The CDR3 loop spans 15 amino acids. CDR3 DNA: TGTGCCAGCAGCTTAAGGGCGGGCGGCACCGGGGAGCTGTTTTTT. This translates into CASSLRAGGTGELFF.

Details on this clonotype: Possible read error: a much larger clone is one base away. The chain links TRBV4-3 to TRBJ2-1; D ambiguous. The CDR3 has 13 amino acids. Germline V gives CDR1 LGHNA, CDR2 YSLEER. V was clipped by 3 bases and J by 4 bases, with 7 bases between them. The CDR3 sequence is CASSQSTYNEQFF. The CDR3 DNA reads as TGCGCCAGCAGCCAGTCAACGTACAATGAGCAGTTCTTC.

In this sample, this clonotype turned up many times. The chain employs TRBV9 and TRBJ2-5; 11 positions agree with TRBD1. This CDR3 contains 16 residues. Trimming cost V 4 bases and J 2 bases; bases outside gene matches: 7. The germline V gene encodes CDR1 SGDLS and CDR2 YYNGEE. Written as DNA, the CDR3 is TGTGCCAGCAGCACCCGGGGGACAGGGGGACAAGAGACCCAGTACTTC. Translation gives CASSTRGTGGQETQYF.

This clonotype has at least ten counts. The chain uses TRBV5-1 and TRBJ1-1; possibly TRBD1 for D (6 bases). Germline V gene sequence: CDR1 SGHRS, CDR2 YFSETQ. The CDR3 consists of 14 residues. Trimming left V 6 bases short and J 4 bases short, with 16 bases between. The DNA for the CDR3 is TGCGCCAGCAAACCCGAGGGGGGGAGCACTGAAGCTTTCTTT. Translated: CASKPEGGSTEAFF. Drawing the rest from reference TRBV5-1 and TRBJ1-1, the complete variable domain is KAGVTQTPRYLIKTRGQQVTLSCSPISGHRSVSWYQQTPGQGLQFLFEYFSETQRNKGNFPGRFSGRQFSNSRSEMNVSTLELGDSALYLCASKPEGGSTEAFFGQGTRLTVV.

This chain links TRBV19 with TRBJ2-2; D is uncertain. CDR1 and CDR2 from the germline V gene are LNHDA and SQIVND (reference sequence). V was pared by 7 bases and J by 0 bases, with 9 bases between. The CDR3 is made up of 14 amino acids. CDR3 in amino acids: CASMERTNTGELFF. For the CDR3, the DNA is TGTGCCAGTATGGAGCGCACGAACACCGGGGAGCTGTTTTTT.

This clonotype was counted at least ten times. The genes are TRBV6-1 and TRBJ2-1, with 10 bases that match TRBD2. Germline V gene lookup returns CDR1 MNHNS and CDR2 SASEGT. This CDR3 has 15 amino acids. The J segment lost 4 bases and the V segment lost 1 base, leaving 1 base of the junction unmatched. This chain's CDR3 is CASSEELAGYNEQFF. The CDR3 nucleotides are TGTGCCAGCAGTGAAGAACTAGCGGGATACAATGAGCAGTTCTTC.

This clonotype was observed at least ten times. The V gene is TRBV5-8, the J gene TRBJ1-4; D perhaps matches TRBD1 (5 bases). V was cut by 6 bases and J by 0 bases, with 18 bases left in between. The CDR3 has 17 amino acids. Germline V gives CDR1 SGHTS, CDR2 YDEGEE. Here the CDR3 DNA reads TGTGCCAGCACCCTAAATGGGGGAGCTGCAACTAATGAAAAACTGTTTTTT. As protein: CASTLNGGAATNEKLFF. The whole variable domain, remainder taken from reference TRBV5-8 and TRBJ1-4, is EAGVTQSPTHLIKTRGQQATLRCSPISGHTSVYWYQQALGLGLQFLLWYDEGEERNRGNFPPRFSGRQFPNYSSELNVNALELEDSALYLCASTLNGGAATNEKLFFGSGTQLSVL.

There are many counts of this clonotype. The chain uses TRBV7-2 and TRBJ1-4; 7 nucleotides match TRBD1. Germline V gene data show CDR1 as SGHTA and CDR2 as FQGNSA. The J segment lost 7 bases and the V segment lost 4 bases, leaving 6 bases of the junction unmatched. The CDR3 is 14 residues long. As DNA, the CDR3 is TGTGCCAGCAGCTCACAGGGGTTCGGTGAAAAACTGTTTTTT. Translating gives CASSSQGFGEKLFF.

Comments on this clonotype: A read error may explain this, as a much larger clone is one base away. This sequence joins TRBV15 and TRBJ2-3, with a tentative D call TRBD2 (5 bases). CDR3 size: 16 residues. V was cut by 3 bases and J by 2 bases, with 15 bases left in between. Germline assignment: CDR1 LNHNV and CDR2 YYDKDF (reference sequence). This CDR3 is CATSSHPSKFTDTQYF. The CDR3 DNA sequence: TGTGCCACCAGCAGTCATCCTAGCAAATTCACAGATACGCAGTATTTT.

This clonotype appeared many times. The CDR3 reads CASSSGTSGDTQYF. The CDR3 coding sequence is TGCGCCAGCAGTTCCGGGACTAGCGGGGATACGCAGTATTTT. This sequence joins TRBV5-1 and TRBJ2-3, with 12 bases fitting TRBD2. CDR3 length: 14 residues. V shed 5 bases, J shed 6 bases, and the junction held 4 bases outside the gene matches. CDR1 and CDR2 (germline): SGHRS, YFSETQ.

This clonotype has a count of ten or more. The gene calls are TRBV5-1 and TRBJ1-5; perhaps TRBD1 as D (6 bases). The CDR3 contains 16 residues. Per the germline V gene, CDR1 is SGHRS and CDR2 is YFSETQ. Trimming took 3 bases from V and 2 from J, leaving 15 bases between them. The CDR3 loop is CASSSEPTGGNQPQHF. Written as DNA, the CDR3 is TGCGCCAGCAGCTCGGAGCCGACAGGCGGCAATCAGCCCCAGCATTTT.